These 30 T cell receptor beta chains share one sample of origin, sequenced in a study of blood T cell repertoires in COVID-19. Only in-frame clones appear in the TCRdb table, and some are missing; sequencing was by immunoSEQ multiplex PCR. This table holds roughly 60,000 clones, about 85% found once. The specimen sequenced was peripheral blood. Receptor source: a human donor with acute or convalescent COVID-19. The donor label of this sample is uncertain.

This clone was seen only a few times. The genes are TRBV7-8 and TRBJ2-2; tentatively, D is TRBD2 (6 bases). The CDR3 extends over 14 amino acids. The V end lost 3 bases, the J end lost 3 bases, and 8 bases lay between the germline ends. From germline, CDR1 is SGHVS and CDR2 FQNEAQ. Here the CDR3 reads CASSFGTDTGELFF. CDR3 nucleotides: TGTGCCAGCAGCTTCGGGACTGACACCGGGGAGCTGTTTTTT.

J is TRBJ2-7 and V is TRBV5-6, with TRBD2 matching 9 bases. J was trimmed by 3 bases and V by 1 base; bases with no gene match: 2. The CDR3 sequence is 14 residues long. CDR1 is SGHDT and CDR2 is YYEEEE in the germline V gene. CDR3: CASSLLAGSYEQYF. The CDR3 DNA sequence: TGTGCCAGCAGCTTGCTAGCGGGAAGCTACGAGCAGTACTTC.

This chain joins TRBV9 and TRBJ2-3, with D possibly TRBD1 on 5 matching bases. This CDR3 contains 17 residues. V was clipped by 4 bases and J by 7 bases, with 25 bases between them. The V gene's germline CDR1 is SGDLS and CDR2 YYNGEE. CDR3 loop: CASSQGEGSTPPNTQYF. The CDR3 DNA is TGTGCCAGCAGCCAAGGGGAAGGATCGACGCCCCCGAATACGCAGTATTTT.

The chain recombines TRBV6-5 with TRBJ1-3; D may be TRBD1 (5 bases). The CDR3 is 15 residues long. Per the germline V gene, CDR1 is MNHEY and CDR2 is SVGAGI. The ends were cut back, 0 bases at V and 4 bases at J, with 10 bases in the middle. CDR3 DNA: TGTGCCAGCAGTTACTCCCCCCGGGGGGGAAACACCATATATTTT. The encoded protein is CASSYSPRGGNTIYF.

The chain carries TRBV19 and TRBJ2-2, with a tentative D call TRBD1 (5 bases). In germline, CDR1 is LNHDA, CDR2 SQIVND (reference sequence). CDR3 length: 16 residues. Trimming pared 3 bases from V and 4 bases from J, leaving 15 bases between. CDR3 coding DNA: TGTGCCAGTAGTATTTTAGGGGCAATCAGCACCGGGGAGCTGTTTTTT. As protein: CASSILGAISTGELFF.

The rearrangement joins TRBV6-5 to TRBJ1-1, with 7 bases that match TRBD1. The CDR3 consists of 15 residues. Germline V CDR1 and CDR2: MNHEY, SVGAGI. The V and J ends lost 0 bases and 1 base, in that order; junction bases with no gene match: 2. CDR3 in amino acids: CASSYSGQRNTEAFF. In DNA form, the CDR3 reads TGTGCCAGCAGTTACTCGGGACAGAGGAACACTGAAGCTTTCTTT.

The rearrangement uses TRBV10-1 and TRBJ2-7; 12 bases map to TRBD1. The V gene end was trimmed by 7 bases and the J gene end by 9 bases; junction bases not matched to a gene: 25. The CDR3 is 19 residues long. Germline V gene sequence: CDR1 WNHNN, CDR2 SYGVQD (reference sequence). CDR3 bases: TGCGCCAGCATTACACCAACCGGGACAGGGGGCGGCTCTCAGCACGGGCAGTACTTC. It specifies CASITPTGTGGGSQHGQYF.

The genes are TRBV6-5 and TRBJ2-2; 7 nucleotides line up with TRBD2. The CDR3 covers 15 residues. The V gene's germline CDR1 is MNHEY and CDR2 SVGAGI. The junction had 5 bases not matched to a gene; V was cut back by 6 bases and J by 1 base. The CDR3 DNA reads TGTGCCAGCAGGAGCGGGACGGGGAACACCGGGGAGCTGTTTTTT. Protein sequence: CASRSGTGNTGELFF.

V and J are TRBV4-2 and TRBJ2-1; 7 nucleotides line up with TRBD2. V gave up 0 bases and J gave up 0 bases; unmatched junction bases: 14. The CDR3 has 20 residues. CDR1 LGHNA and CDR2 YNFKEQ come from the germline V gene. The CDR3 region is CASSQDPGGSAQSSYNEQFF. The CDR3 bases are TGTGCCAGCAGCCAAGACCCCGGGGGGAGCGCACAAAGCTCCTACAATGAGCAGTTCTTC.

The genes are TRBV10-1 and TRBJ2-1; 12 nucleotides align to TRBD2. J gave up 7 bases and V 5 bases, and 6 bases lay outside the gene matches. The CDR3 contains 15 residues. Germline CDR1 reads WNHNN; CDR2 reads SYGVQD (reference sequence). The CDR3 region has the DNA TGCGCCAGCAGTTCTAGCGGGAGGGCCGGGAATGAGCAGTTCTTC. Translating it yields CASSSSGRAGNEQFF.

The V and J genes are TRBV19 and TRBJ1-2; no definite D call. V was cut by 7 bases and J by 4 bases, with 16 bases left in between. This CDR3 contains 14 residues. Germline V gives CDR1 LNHDA, CDR2 SQIVND (reference sequence). The CDR3: CASKSSEIVYGYTF. The CDR3 coding sequence is TGTGCCAGTAAATCGTCCGAGATCGTCTATGGCTACACCTTC.

The chain uses TRBV5-6 and TRBJ2-1, with D possibly matching TRBD1 (5 bases). V lost 0 bases, J lost 2 bases, and 12 bases lay in between. The CDR3 spans 16 residues. From germline, CDR1 is SGHDT and CDR2 YYEEEE. CDR3 loop: CASSLGGFGTYNEQFF. The CDR3 nucleotides are TGTGCCAGCAGCTTGGGGGGCTTCGGCACCTACAATGAGCAGTTCTTC.

The genes are TRBV19 and TRBJ2-7; no firm D call. The CDR3 has 11 residues. Germline V gene lookup returns CDR1 LNHDA and CDR2 SQIVND (reference sequence). Trimming cost V 1 base and J 10 bases, with 8 bases left between them. The DNA of the CDR3 is TGTGCCAGTAGTATAGGGTACAAACAGTACTTC. This sequence encodes CASSIGYKQYF.

This rearrangement joins TRBV13 to TRBJ2-1; 9 bases agree with TRBD2. The ends lost 5 bases at V and 3 bases at J; junction bases unmatched: 2. Per the germline V gene, CDR1 is PRHDT and CDR2 is FYEKMQ (reference sequence). This CDR3 spans 14 amino acids. The CDR3 is CASSASGNYNEQFF. The DNA of the CDR3 is TGTGCCAGCAGCGCTAGCGGGAACTACAATGAGCAGTTCTTC.

The V gene is TRBV5-1, the J gene TRBJ2-1, with D possibly being TRBD2 (5 bases). The CDR3 is 13 residues long. In germline, CDR1 is SGHRS, CDR2 YFSETQ. Trimming removed 1 base at V and 14 bases at J, with 16 bases between. The CDR3 loop reads CASSLRSGEREFF. The DNA of the CDR3 is TGCGCCAGCAGCTTGCGGTCCGGGGAGAGGGAGTTCTTC.

This clone showed up just a few times. This chain links TRBV7-9 with TRBJ2-3, with D maybe TRBD1 (5 bases). Between the trimmed V and J ends, which lost 3 bases and 2 bases, there was a span of 12 bases. The length of the CDR3 is 15 residues. The V gene's germline CDR1 is SEHNR and CDR2 FQNEAQ (reference sequence). The CDR3 DNA reads TGTGCCAGCAGCTTTAAAGGGGTATCCACAGATACGCAGTATTTT. It specifies CASSFKGVSTDTQYF.

This sequence joins TRBV7-3 and TRBJ2-7; TRBD2 is a possible D gene (5 bases). The germline V gene encodes CDR1 SGHTA and CDR2 FQGTGA. V was clipped by 5 bases and J by 6 bases, with 14 bases between them. The CDR3 loop spans 13 amino acids. In DNA form, the CDR3 reads TGTGCCAGCAGCAAGGTAGGCAGCGGCGAGCAGTACTTC. Its translation: CASSKVGSGEQYF.

V is TRBV11-2 and J is TRBJ2-3, with TRBD2 identical over 7 bases. Germline values: CDR1 SGHAT, CDR2 FQNNGV. The CDR3 is made up of 17 amino acids. J was trimmed by 0 bases and V by 6 bases; bases with no gene match: 12. DNA for the CDR3: TGTGCCAGCAGAGCAAGGCTAGCGGCCTCTAGCACAGATACGCAGTATTTT. Translation gives CASRARLAASSTDTQYF.

V gene TRBV4-2 combines with J gene TRBJ2-3; 15 bases line up with TRBD2. This CDR3 spans 17 amino acids. Unmatched junction bases numbered 6, after V lost 4 bases and J lost 4 bases. Per the germline V gene, CDR1 is LGHNA and CDR2 is YNFKEQ. Here the CDR3 DNA reads TGTGCCAGCAGCCGGGGACTAGCGGGGGGCCGACCAGATACGCAGTATTTT. Amino acids: CASSRGLAGGRPDTQYF.

This chain links TRBV5-1 with TRBJ1-2; possible D gene TRBD1, 5 bases. This CDR3 spans 14 amino acids. The germline V gene has CDR1 SGHRS and CDR2 YFSETQ. V was shortened by 4 bases and J by 3 bases, with 13 bases between the two germline ends. This chain's CDR3 is CASSGRDGDYGYTF. For the CDR3, the DNA is TGCGCCAGCAGCGGGAGGGACGGAGACTATGGCTACACCTTC.

This clone was counted a few times. V and J are TRBV20-1 and TRBJ2-5, with 9 bases aligning to TRBD2. V gave up 3 bases and J gave up 5 bases; unmatched junction bases: 10. Germline V CDR1 and CDR2: DFQATT, SNEGSKA (reference sequence). This CDR3 comprises 15 residues. The CDR3 coding sequence is TGCAGTGCTAGTGTCCGTAGCGGGAGAATGGAGACCCAGTACTTC. This translates into CSASVRSGRMETQYF.

The CDR3: CASSRLAGYNEQFF. The CDR3 DNA reads TGTGCCAGCAGTAGACTAGCGGGCTACAATGAGCAGTTCTTC. The V gene is TRBV7-3, the J gene TRBJ2-1, with TRBD2 identical over 10 bases. V shed 6 bases and J 3 bases; nucleotides not matched to a gene: 2. Germline CDR1 reads SGHTA; CDR2 reads FQGTGA. This CDR3 has 14 amino acids.

The chain is built from TRBV15 and TRBJ2-5; 14 bases match TRBD2. Germline values: CDR1 LNHNV, CDR2 YYDKDF (reference sequence). Trimming at V came to 3 bases and at J to 5 bases, leaving 8 bases not matched to a gene. The CDR3 runs to 17 residues. The CDR3 reads CATSSGGLAGGWETQYF. The CDR3 DNA reads TGTGCCACCAGCAGCGGCGGACTAGCGGGAGGATGGGAGACCCAGTACTTC.

In DNA form, the CDR3 reads TGTGCCAGCAGGAGGACAGGGGAGGTGAACTATGGCTACACCTTC. Its translation is CASRRTGEVNYGYTF. The chain employs TRBV6-6 and TRBJ1-2, with 9 bases lining up with TRBD1. Trimming cost V 6 bases and J 2 bases; bases outside gene matches: 7. The CDR3 has 15 amino acids. Germline values: CDR1 MNHNY, CDR2 SVGAGI (reference sequence).

In this sample, this clone turned up once. The rearrangement joins TRBV9 to TRBJ1-4; D gene uncertain. The V gene lost 3 bases and the J gene lost 7 bases, with 13 bases spanning the gap. CDR1 SGDLS and CDR2 YYNGEE come from the germline V gene. The CDR3 extends over 14 amino acids. The CDR3 region is CASSGPAPGEKLFF. As DNA, the CDR3 is TGTGCCAGCAGCGGGCCCGCCCCAGGTGAAAAACTGTTTTTT.

This clone appeared a single time. The chain recombines TRBV24-1 with TRBJ2-3, with a weak D call TRBD2 (5 bases). Germline V gene sequence: CDR1 KGHDR, CDR2 SFDVKD. This CDR3 comprises 12 residues. The V end lost 2 bases, the J end lost 7 bases, and 6 bases lay between the germline ends. The CDR3 region has the DNA TGTGCCACCAGTGATTCCGGGAATACGCAGTATTTT. Translation: CATSDSGNTQYF.

The chain has TRBV5-6 and TRBJ2-5, with 10 positions matching TRBD2. V was clipped by 4 bases and J by 2 bases; unmatched bases: 11. The germline V gene encodes CDR1 SGHDT and CDR2 YYEEEE. The CDR3 is 17 amino acids. CDR3 bases: TGTGCCAGCAGCCTCCTCTCGTTAGCGGGGGGACAAGAGACCCAGTACTTC. Its protein is CASSLLSLAGGQETQYF.

V usage is TRBV10-3 and J usage is TRBJ2-7; D perhaps matches TRBD1 (6 bases). V was cut by 7 bases and J by 7 bases, with 20 bases left in between. CDR1 is ENHRY, CDR2 SYGVKD, per germline. CDR3 length equals 14 residues. The CDR3 spells CAIMDAGVRWEQYF. CDR3 sequence (DNA): TGTGCCATCATGGATGCAGGGGTAAGGTGGGAGCAGTACTTC.

Remarks on this clone: Other DNA sequences in the sample encode the same CDR3. This chain uses TRBV4-2 with TRBJ2-1; 8 bases are a match to TRBD2. V was pared by 4 bases and J by 4 bases, with 9 bases of the junction left unmatched. This CDR3 contains 16 residues. In germline, CDR1 is LGHNA, CDR2 YNFKEQ. In DNA, the CDR3 is TGTGCCAGCAGCCCCCGCACTAGCGGAGCATACAATGAGCAGTTCTTC. It translates to CASSPRTSGAYNEQFF.

V is TRBV4-2 and J is TRBJ1-5; 8 bases are shared with TRBD1. Germline lookup yields CDR1 LGHNA and CDR2 YNFKEQ. The CDR3 length is 16 residues. The V segment lost 0 bases and the J segment 2 bases; nucleotides outside the gene matches: 3. The CDR3 DNA is TGTGCCAGCAGCCAAGATAGGGGACAGGGCAATCAGCCCCAGCATTTT. This codes for CASSQDRGQGNQPQHF.